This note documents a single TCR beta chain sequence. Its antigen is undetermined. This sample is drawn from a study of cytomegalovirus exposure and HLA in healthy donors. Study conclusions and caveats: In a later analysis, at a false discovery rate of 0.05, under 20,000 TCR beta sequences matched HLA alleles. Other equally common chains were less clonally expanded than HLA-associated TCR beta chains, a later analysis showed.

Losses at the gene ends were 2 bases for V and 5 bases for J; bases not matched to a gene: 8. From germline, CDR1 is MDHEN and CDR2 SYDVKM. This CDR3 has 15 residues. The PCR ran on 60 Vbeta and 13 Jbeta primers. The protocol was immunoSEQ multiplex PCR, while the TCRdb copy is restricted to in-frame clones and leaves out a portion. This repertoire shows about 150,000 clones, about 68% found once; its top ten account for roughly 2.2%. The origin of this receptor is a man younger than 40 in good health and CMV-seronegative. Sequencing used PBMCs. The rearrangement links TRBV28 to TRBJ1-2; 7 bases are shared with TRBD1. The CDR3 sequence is CASSLLGQARYGYTF. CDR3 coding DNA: TGTGCCAGCAGTTTACTAGGACAGGCTAGGTATGGCTACACCTTC.